This passage covers 8 T cell receptor beta chains from one sample sequenced in a study of blood T cell repertoires in COVID-19. The table came from immunoSEQ multiplex PCR; TCRdb's copy has only in-frame clones and leaves some out. The sample has about 43,000 clones; 86% are singletons. Source material: peripheral blood. The receptors derive from a man between 60 and 75 years old with active COVID-19.

The chain joins TRBV5-1 to TRBJ2-3, with 10 bases matching TRBD1. The V gene end was trimmed by 2 bases and the J gene end by 3 bases; junction bases not matched to a gene: 9. Germline values: CDR1 SGHRS, CDR2 YFSETQ. The CDR3 consists of 17 residues. CDR3 DNA: TGCGCCAGCAGCTTTGGACAGGGGGGAGCGACAACAGATACGCAGTATTTT. It codes for CASSFGQGGATTDTQYF.

CDR3 protein: CASSLATDRVWETQYF. The CDR3 DNA reads as TGCGCCAGCAGCTTGGCTACCGACAGGGTTTGGGAGACCCAGTACTTC. This chain connects TRBV5-1 to TRBJ2-5, with 7 bases aligning to TRBD1. Trimming cost V 0 bases and J 5 bases; bases outside gene matches: 10. Germline V gene lookup returns CDR1 SGHRS and CDR2 YFSETQ. The CDR3 consists of 16 residues.

The gene calls are TRBV2 and TRBJ2-2; possibly TRBD1 for D (5 bases). The CDR3 runs to 14 residues. Germline CDR1 and CDR2: SNHLY and FYNNEI. With 6 bases removed from V and 4 bases from J, the gap between germline ends came to 12 bases. The chain's CDR3 is CASSQGRVTGELFF. In nucleotides, the CDR3 is TGTGCCAGCAGCCAGGGTAGGGTCACCGGGGAGCTGTTTTTT.

The chain joins TRBV18 to TRBJ2-2; 7 nucleotides line up with TRBD2. In germline, CDR1 is KGHSH, CDR2 LQKENI. The CDR3 is 14 amino acids. Trimming at V came to 6 bases and at J to 3 bases, leaving 4 bases not matched to a gene. CDR3 DNA sequence: TGTGCCAGCTCGGCGGGAGCCGACACCGGGGAGCTGTTTTTT. It specifies CASSAGADTGELFF.

The J gene is TRBJ2-7, the V gene TRBV7-8, with D perhaps TRBD2 (5 bases). This CDR3 region has 14 residues. Trimming shortened V by 4 bases and J by 11 bases, and 21 bases separated the two germline ends. Per germline, CDR1 SGHVS and CDR2 FQNEAQ. The CDR3 sequence: CASSSRGEGGLKYF. The CDR3 DNA reads as TGTGCCAGCAGCTCGCGCGGCGAGGGCGGGCTAAAGTACTTC.

This chain joins TRBV28 and TRBJ1-4, with D possibly matching TRBD1 (5 bases). Trimming took off 6 bases at V and 10 bases at J, with 15 bases between the two ends. CDR3 size: 13 residues. Germline V lookup: CDR1 MDHEN, CDR2 SYDVKM. In DNA, the CDR3 is TGTGCCAGCAGCAATAATAGGGGCGGAAAACTGTTTTTT. It specifies CASSNNRGGKLFF. Complete variable domain (other parts from reference TRBV28 and TRBJ1-4): DVKVTQSSRYLVKRTGEKVFLECVQDMDHENMFWYRQDPGLGLRLIYFSYDVKMKEKGDIPEGYSVSREKKERFSLILESASTNQTSMYLCASSNNRGGKLFFGSGTQLSVL.

The chain combines TRBV6-5 with TRBJ2-7, with 8 positions matching TRBD2. CDR1 and CDR2 from the germline V gene are MNHEY and SVGAGI. V trimming: 2 bases; J trimming: 7 bases; junction bases outside the gene matches: 10. The CDR3 contains 15 residues. The CDR3 DNA is TGTGCCAGCAGTTACATGTCGGCGGGAGGAGGGGAGCAGTACTTC. It translates to CASSYMSAGGGEQYF.

The gene calls are TRBV7-2 and TRBJ2-7; TRBD2 matches at 8 bases. The CDR3 is 16 residues long. The V gene end was trimmed by 5 bases and the J gene end by 7 bases; junction bases not matched to a gene: 16. CDR1 is SGHTA, CDR2 FQGNSA, per germline. The CDR3 coding sequence is TGTGCCAGCAGCCTCTATCCCAACGGGAGGGCCGAAGAGCAGTACTTC. This translates into CASSLYPNGRAEEQYF. Drawing the rest from reference TRBV7-2 and TRBJ2-7, the complete variable domain is GAGVSQSPSNKVTEKGKDVELRCDPISGHTALYWYRQSLGQGLEFLIYFQGNSAPDKSGLPSDRFSAERTGGSVSTLTIQRTQQEDSAVYLCASSLYPNGRAEEQYFGPGTRLTVT.